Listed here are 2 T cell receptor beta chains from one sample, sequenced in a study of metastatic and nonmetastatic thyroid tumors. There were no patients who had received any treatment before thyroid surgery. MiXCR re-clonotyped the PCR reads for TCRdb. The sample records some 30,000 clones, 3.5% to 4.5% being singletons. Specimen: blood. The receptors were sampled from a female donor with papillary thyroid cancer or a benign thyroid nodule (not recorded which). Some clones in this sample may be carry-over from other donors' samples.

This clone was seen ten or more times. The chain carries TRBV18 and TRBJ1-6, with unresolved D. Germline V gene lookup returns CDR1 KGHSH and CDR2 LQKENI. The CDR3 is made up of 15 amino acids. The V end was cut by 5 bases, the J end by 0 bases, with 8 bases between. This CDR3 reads CASSGESSYNSPLHF. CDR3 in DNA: TGTGCCAGCTCAGGTGAATCCTCCTATAATTCACCCCTCCACTTT.

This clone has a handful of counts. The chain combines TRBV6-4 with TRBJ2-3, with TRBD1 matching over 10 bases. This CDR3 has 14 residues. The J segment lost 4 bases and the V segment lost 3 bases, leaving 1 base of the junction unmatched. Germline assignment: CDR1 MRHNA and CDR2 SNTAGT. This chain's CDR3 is CASSEGQGADTQYF. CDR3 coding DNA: TGTGCCAGCAGTGAAGGACAGGGGGCAGATACGCAGTATTTT.